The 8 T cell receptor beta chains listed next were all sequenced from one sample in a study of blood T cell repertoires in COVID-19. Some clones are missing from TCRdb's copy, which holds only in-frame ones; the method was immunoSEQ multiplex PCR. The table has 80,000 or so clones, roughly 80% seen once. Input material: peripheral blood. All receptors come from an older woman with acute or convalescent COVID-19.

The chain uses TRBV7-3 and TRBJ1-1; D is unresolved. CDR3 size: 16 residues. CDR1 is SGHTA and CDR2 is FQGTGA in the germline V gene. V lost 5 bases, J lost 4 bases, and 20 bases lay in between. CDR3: CASSLGRLGGSTEAFF. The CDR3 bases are TGTGCCAGCAGCCTAGGTCGTCTGGGAGGGAGCACTGAAGCTTTCTTT.

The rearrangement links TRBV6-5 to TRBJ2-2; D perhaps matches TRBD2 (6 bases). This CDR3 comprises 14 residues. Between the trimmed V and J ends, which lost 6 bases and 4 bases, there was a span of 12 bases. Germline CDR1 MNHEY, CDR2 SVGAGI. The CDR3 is CASSRDSTTGELFF. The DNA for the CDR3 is TGTGCCAGCAGCCGGGACTCAACCACCGGGGAGCTGTTTTTT.

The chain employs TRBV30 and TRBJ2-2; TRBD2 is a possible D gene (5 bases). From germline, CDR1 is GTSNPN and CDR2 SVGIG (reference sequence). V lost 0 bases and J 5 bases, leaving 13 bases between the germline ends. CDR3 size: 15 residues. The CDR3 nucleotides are TGTGCCTGGAGTGTAAGTGGGAGAAGGACCGGGGAGCTGTTTTTT. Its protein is CAWSVSGRRTGELFF.

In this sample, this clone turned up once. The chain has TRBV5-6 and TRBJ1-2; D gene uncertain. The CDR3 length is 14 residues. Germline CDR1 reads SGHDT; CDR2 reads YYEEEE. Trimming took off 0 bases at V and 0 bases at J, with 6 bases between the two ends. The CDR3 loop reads CASSLGPTNYGYTF. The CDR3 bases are TGTGCCAGCAGCTTGGGGCCGACTAACTATGGCTACACCTTC.

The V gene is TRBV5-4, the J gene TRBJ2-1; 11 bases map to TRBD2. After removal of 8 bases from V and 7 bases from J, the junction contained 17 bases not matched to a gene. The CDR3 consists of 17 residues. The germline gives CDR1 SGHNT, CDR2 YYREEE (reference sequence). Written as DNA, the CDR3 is TGTGCCAGTTTCGTTGGAGGGGCGGTAGCGGGAGGGAATGAGCAGTTCTTC. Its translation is CASFVGGAVAGGNEQFF.

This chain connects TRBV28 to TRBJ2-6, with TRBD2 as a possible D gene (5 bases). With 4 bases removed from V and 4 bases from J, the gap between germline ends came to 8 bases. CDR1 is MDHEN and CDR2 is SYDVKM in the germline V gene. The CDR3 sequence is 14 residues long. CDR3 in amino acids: CASSSGTGANVLTF. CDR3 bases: TGTGCCAGCAGTTCGGGAACAGGGGCCAACGTCCTGACTTTC.

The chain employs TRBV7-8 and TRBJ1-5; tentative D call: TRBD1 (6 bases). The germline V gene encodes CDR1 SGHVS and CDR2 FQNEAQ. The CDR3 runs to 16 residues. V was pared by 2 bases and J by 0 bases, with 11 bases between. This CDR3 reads CASSLLGGHSNQPQHF. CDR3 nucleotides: TGTGCCAGCAGCTTACTCGGGGGGCATAGCAATCAGCCCCAGCATTTT.

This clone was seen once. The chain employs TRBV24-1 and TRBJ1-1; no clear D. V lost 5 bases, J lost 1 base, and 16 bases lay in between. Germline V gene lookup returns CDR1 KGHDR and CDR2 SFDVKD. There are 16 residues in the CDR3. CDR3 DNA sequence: TGTGCCACCAGTGTCCCGTGGGGAGGCCAGAACACTGAAGCTTTCTTT. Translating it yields CATSVPWGGQNTEAFF.